Each of the 3 T cell receptor beta chains below was sequenced from the same sample in a study of CD8+ T cells in alopecia areata. Sequencing relied on a cDNA template that was reverse transcribed from extracted RNA. Measured with immunoSEQ multiplex PCR; TCRdb has only the in-frame clones, and not every one. The repertoire holds fewer than 200,000 clones, 59% seen once, with under 15% in the top ten. The sample here was CD4+ T cells sorted from blood, taken at week 0. Source of these receptors: a human donor with alopecia areata.

This clone was observed a handful of times. The genes are TRBV30 and TRBJ2-6; D is unresolved. V lost 4 bases to trimming and J lost 5 bases, with 9 bases between them. The V gene's germline CDR1 is GTSNPN and CDR2 SVGIG (reference sequence). The CDR3 covers 13 residues. In DNA, the CDR3 is TGTGCCTGGACCCCAAACCGGGCCAACGTCCTGACTTTC. Its protein product is CAWTPNRANVLTF.

The chain recombines TRBV5-6 with TRBJ1-5; D is possibly TRBD1 (6 bases). Germline-derived CDR1 and CDR2 are SGHDT and YYEEEE. Trimming removed 0 bases at V and 4 bases at J, with 17 bases between. The CDR3 totals 17 residues. The CDR3 coding sequence is TGTGCCAGCAGCTTGGCGGCCGGGGTAAGGGGGAATCAGCCCCAGCATTTT. It yields the protein CASSLAAGVRGNQPQHF.

This chain uses TRBV5-1 with TRBJ1-1; D is ambiguous. V lost 0 bases to trimming and J lost 0 bases, with 12 bases between them. The CDR3 is 16 amino acids. Looked up from germline, CDR1 is SGHRS and CDR2 is YFSETQ. This CDR3 is CASSLAVQEMNTEAFF. The CDR3 DNA reads as TGCGCCAGCAGCTTGGCCGTTCAGGAGATGAACACTGAAGCTTTCTTT.